Only a few counts were recorded for the clone carrying this T cell receptor beta chain. Its target is unknown. Germline values: CDR1 SGHTA, CDR2 FQGNSA. Trimming pared 6 bases from V and 4 bases from J, leaving 12 bases between. The CDR3 is made up of 13 amino acids. The source of the sample is a study of post-analysis software for immune sequencing data. Study context: Relapsing-remitting, secondary progressive and progressive-relapsing forms made up the multiple sclerosis disease courses. Whole-study results and caveats: Diversity measured as normalized Chao1 was significantly lower in multiple sclerosis patients than in controls. There were roughly 5 TRBV segments more frequent in patients than controls, and TRBV5-6, TRBV5-1 and TRBV20-1 were among them.

Libraries were made from TCR beta cDNA, and they carried unique molecular identifiers. T cells, about 0.85 to 11 million of them, yielded 500,000 or so cDNA molecules. TCRdb fed the PCR reads into MiXCR, producing one record per CDR3 protein. The table has 750,000 to 900,000 distinct CDR3 sequences, roughly 50% seen once; the top ten hold roughly 5.2%. This receptor was identified in a girl aged 10 to 17 with multiple sclerosis. Source material: blood. V and J are TRBV7-2 and TRBJ2-5; D perhaps matches TRBD1 (6 bases). Written as DNA, the CDR3 is TGTGCCAGCAGTAACACAGGGACAGAGACCCAGTACTTC. Protein sequence: CASSNTGTETQYF.